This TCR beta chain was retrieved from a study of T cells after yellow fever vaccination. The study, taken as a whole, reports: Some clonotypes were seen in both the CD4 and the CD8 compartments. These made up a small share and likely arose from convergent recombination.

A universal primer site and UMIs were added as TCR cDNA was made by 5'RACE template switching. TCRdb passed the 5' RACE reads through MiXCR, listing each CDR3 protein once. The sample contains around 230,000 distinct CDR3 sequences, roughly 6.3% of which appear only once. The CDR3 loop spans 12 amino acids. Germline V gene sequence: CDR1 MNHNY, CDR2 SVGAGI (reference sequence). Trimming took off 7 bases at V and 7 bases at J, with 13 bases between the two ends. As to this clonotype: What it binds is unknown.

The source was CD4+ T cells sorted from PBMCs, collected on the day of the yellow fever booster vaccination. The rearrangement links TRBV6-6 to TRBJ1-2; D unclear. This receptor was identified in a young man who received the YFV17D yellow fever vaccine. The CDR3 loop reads CASMAGIGGYTF. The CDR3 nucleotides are TGTGCCAGCATGGCGGGGATAGGTGGCTACACCTTC.